These T cell receptor beta chains were read from a single sample in a study of cytomegalovirus exposure and HLA in healthy donors. The table came from immunoSEQ multiplex PCR; TCRdb's copy has only in-frame clones and leaves some out. The sample records roughly 100,000 clones, approximately 87% being singletons. Sequencing was performed on PBMCs. The receptor source for this set is a man aged 35-49 years in good health and CMV-seronegative. The CDR3 runs from the conserved cysteine through the conserved F or W. The D gene is left open where the match is weak. A row's size may be missing; if present it is once, few, many or a size class.

>-|TRBV2|TRBJ1-5|few
TGTGCCAGCACCAACTGGGACAATTATCAGCCCCAGCATTTT
CASTNWDNYQPQHF
>-|TRBV11-2|TRBJ2-5|-
TGTGCCAGCAGCGCCTCGGGGTGGGTGGTGGAGACCCAGTACTTC
CASSASGWVVETQYF
>-|TRBV5-1|TRBJ2-5|few
TGCGCCAGCAGCCAGGGGAGCGGAGAGACCCAGTACTTC
CASSQGSGETQYF
>-|TRBV2|TRBJ1-1|-
TGTGCCAGCAGTGAACAGGCTGTGAACACTGAAGCTTTCTTT
CASSEQAVNTEAFF
>TRBD1|TRBV19|TRBJ2-6|-
TGTGCCAGCGGGGACAGTTATAGTGGGGCCAACGTCCTGACTTTC
CASGDSYSGANVLTF
>TRBD2|TRBV19|TRBJ2-3|-
TGTGCCAGTAGTATTACTCTAGCGGCTACAGATACGCAGTATTTT
CASSITLAATDTQYF
>-|TRBV5-1|TRBJ2-3|-
TGCGCCAGCATCCAGGGCGCTAGCACAGATACGCAGTATTTT
CASIQGASTDTQYF
>-|TRBV30|TRBJ1-2|-
TGTGCCTGGGGGGGTGGACAGAAAGCCTATGGCTACACCTTC
CAWGGGQKAYGYTF
>-|TRBV7-2|TRBJ1-2|-
TGTGCCAGCAGCCCCCTACAGGGATTTGATGGCTACACCTTC
CASSPLQGFDGYTF
>-|TRBV30|TRBJ2-3|-
TGTGCCTGGAGTGAGGACGGGGGGCCTAGCACAGATACGCAGTATTTT
CAWSEDGGPSTDTQYF
>TRBD1|TRBV27|TRBJ1-5|-
TGTGCCAGCAGTGTCACAGGGGGTCAGCCCCAGCATTTT
CASSVTGGQPQHF
>TRBD2|TRBV12-5|TRBJ2-5|-
TGTGCTAGTGGTCCGGGACTAGCGGGGGACTCGATTGGGGAGACCCAGTACTTC
CASGPGLAGDSIGETQYF
>TRBD2|TRBV5-4|TRBJ2-7|-
TGTGCCAGCAGCTTGGCCGCGGCTAGCGGGGGGAGCTCCTACGAGCAGTACTTC
CASSLAAASGGSSYEQYF
>-|TRBV5-6|TRBJ2-4|-
TGTGCCAGCAGCTCCCGGACTGACCTAGCCAAAAACATTCAGTACTTC
CASSSRTDLAKNIQYF
>-|TRBV18|TRBJ1-3|-
TGTGCCAGCTCACCACTTCAACAGGGTACTGGAAACACCATATATTTT
CASSPLQQGTGNTIYF
>TRBD1|TRBV27|TRBJ1-1|-
TGTGCCAGCAGTTTAACAGGGGGCGCGTGGTCGAGGGCGTACACTGAAGCTTTCTTT
CASSLTGGAWSRAYTEAFF
>TRBD1|TRBV7-2|TRBJ2-7|-
TGTGCCAGCAGCTCACCAAGGACAGGGGGCGACGAGCAGTACTTC
CASSSPRTGGDEQYF
>TRBD1|TRBV7-6|TRBJ1-6|-
TGTGCCAGCAGCGAGACAGGGAGCTCCTATAATTCACCCCTCCACTTT
CASSETGSSYNSPLHF
>TRBD1|TRBV19|TRBJ2-2|-
TGTGCCAGTAAGGCCGGGACAGGGGACACCGGGGAGCTGTTTTTT
CASKAGTGDTGELFF
>-|TRBV4-1|TRBJ2-5|-
TGCGCCAGCAGCTTCGGACAGCAAGAGACCCAGTACTTC
CASSFGQQETQYF
>-|TRBV4-2|TRBJ1-1|-
TGTGCCAGCAGCCAAGTCGGTGACAGGAACACTGAAGCTTTCTTT
CASSQVGDRNTEAFF
>TRBD1|TRBV10-3|TRBJ2-2|-
TGTGCCATCAGTGATTCCCAGGGGGCCGACGGGGAGCTGTTTTTT
CAISDSQGADGELFF
>TRBD2|TRBV5-1|TRBJ2-3|-
TGCGCCAGCAGCGAGGGACTAGTTGCAGATACGCAGTATTTT
CASSEGLVADTQYF
>TRBD2|TRBV4-1|TRBJ2-5|-
TGCGCCAGCAGCCAAGGGCCCGGGGGGGTAGGAGAGACCCAGTACTTC
CASSQGPGGVGETQYF
>TRBD1|TRBV7-8|TRBJ1-1|-
TGTGCCAGCAGCTTAGCCGGGACAGGGATCACTGAAGCTTTCTTT
CASSLAGTGITEAFF
>-|TRBV7-9|TRBJ2-1|-
TGTGCCAGCAGCAGCTTAACGCGGGGAACCCCGCTCTCCTACAATGAGCAGTTCTTC
CASSSLTRGTPLSYNEQFF
>-|TRBV7-8|TRBJ2-2|-
TGTGCCAGCAGCCCTTACAGGGTTCGATACACCGGGGAGCTGTTTTTT
CASSPYRVRYTGELFF
>-|TRBV7-2|TRBJ1-6|-
TGTGCCAGCAGCTTAGAAGGGGTGGGCTCCTATAATTCACCCCTCCACTTT
CASSLEGVGSYNSPLHF
>-|TRBV4-1|TRBJ1-3|medium-sized
TGCGCCAGCAGCCAAGATCCCGGGGGAGGAAACACCATATATTTT
CASSQDPGGGNTIYF